This T cell receptor (beta chain) was captured by sequencing in a study of T cell clonality in common variable immunodeficiency. Study-wide results and caveats: Patient heterogeneity in the CVID cohort limited correlations between repertoire features and clinical complications. Fewer TCRbeta clones were shared among CVID subjects than controls.

The method was immunoSEQ multiplex PCR; TCRdb's version includes in-frame clones alone and lacks a portion of them. Listed for the sample are roughly 57,000 clones, none seen a single time. To note about this clone: The antigen remains undetermined. The read is 3 residues too short to cover the CDR3 end, so that end is filled in from the germline J gene.

This CDR3 is 15 amino acids long. Germline V gives CDR1 SGHRS, CDR2 YFSETQ. Germline trimming cut 0 bases from V and 8 bases from J; bases unmatched to any gene: 8. The chain is built from TRBV5-1 and TRBJ1-3; TRBD1 matches at 7 bases. The TCR was taken from a person between 18 and 75 years old in good health. The sequenced sample consisted of peripheral blood mononuclear cells. CDR3 loop: CASSLVPDREDTIYF. The sequenced part of the CDR3 DNA is TGCGCCAGCAGCTTGGTCCCTGACAGGGAGGACACC.